Below are 15 T cell receptor beta chains sequenced from a single sample in a study of T cells in women clearing cervical HPV infection. Generated by immunoSEQ multiplex PCR, the TCRdb table keeps only in-frame clones and is missing some. Its clone listing holds some 46,000 clones. Sequencing used blood buffy coat. These receptors were taken from a woman aged 18-70 years with a cervical HPV16 infection that either progressed to CIN3+ or cleared (not recorded which).

CDR3 loop: CASSSQAGVNTGELFF. The part of the CDR3 DNA that was read is TGTGCCAGCAGCTCCCAGGCGGGAGTGAACACCGGGGAG. This chain uses TRBV7-3 with TRBJ2-2; 7 nucleotides agree with TRBD2. The observed sequence ends 3 residues before the CDR3 terminus, with the missing tail filled in from the germline J gene. CDR1 and CDR2 (germline): SGHTA, FQGTGA. The length of the CDR3 is 16 residues. The J segment lost 1 base and the V segment lost 4 bases, leaving 6 bases of the junction unmatched.

Regarding this clone: In the same sample, other DNA sequences code for this CDR3. The CDR3 DNA, read in part, is TGTGCCAGCAGTGGCAAGGGGATGAACACTGAA. Its protein is CASSGKGMNTE. The complete CDR3 sequence is CASSGKGMNTEAFF. The rearrangement joins TRBV2 to TRBJ1-1; D is possibly TRBD1 (5 bases). The read ends 3 residues early relative to the CDR3; the germline J gene fills the gap. V was shortened by 4 bases and J by 0 bases, with 9 bases between the two germline ends. Germline V gene sequence: CDR1 SNHLY, CDR2 FYNNEI. This CDR3 has 14 amino acids.

A note on this clone: Read data end 3 residues before the CDR3 end; the end is taken from the germline J gene. The rearrangement links TRBV30 to TRBJ2-2, with TRBD1 matching over 9 bases. Germline V CDR1 and CDR2: GTSNPN, SVGIG (reference sequence). V lost 8 bases, J lost 4 bases, and 8 bases stayed unmatched. This CDR3 has 14 amino acids. The CDR3 reads CAGRDRALTGELFF. Incomplete CDR3 DNA: TGTGCCGGCCGGGACAGGGCCCTCACCGGGGAG.

In regard to this clone: The read falls 3 residues short of the CDR3 end, and the missing part is taken from the germline J gene. The chain joins TRBV13 to TRBJ2-5; 7 nucleotides agree with TRBD2. Looked up from germline, CDR1 is PRHDT and CDR2 is FYEKMQ (reference sequence). The CDR3 is made up of 14 amino acids. With 4 bases clipped from V and 3 bases from J, the junction kept 5 bases outside the gene matches. This chain's CDR3 is CASSSRGVEETQYF. CDR3 DNA, as far as it was read: TGTGCCAGCAGCTCCCGGGGGGTTGAAGAGACC.

Points on this clone: The CDR3 is cut off 3 residues early in the read; its end comes from the germline J gene. V is TRBV29-1 and J is TRBJ1-3, with TRBD1 identical over 7 bases. Germline V gene lookup returns CDR1 SQVTM and CDR2 ANQGSEA. The CDR3 is 12 amino acids. Germline trimming cut 3 bases from V and 8 bases from J; bases unmatched to any gene: 4. The DNA read from the CDR3 is TGCAGCGTTGACGACAGGGCTGACACC. Amino acid sequence: CSVDDRADT. The full CDR3 protein reads CSVDDRADTIYF.

About this clone itself: With the read ending 3 residues before the CDR3 end, the germline J gene is used to fill in that end. J is TRBJ1-3 and V is TRBV5-1; no reliable D call. V was trimmed by 1 base and J by 4 bases, leaving 6 bases between them. The V gene's germline CDR1 is SGHRS and CDR2 YFSETQ. This CDR3 has 13 residues. The CDR3 bases that were read are TGCGCCAGCAGCTTGTCGTTAGGAAACACC. Translated: CASSLSLGNT. The CDR3 in full is CASSLSLGNTIYF.

Of note for this clone: Coverage ceases 3 residues before the CDR3 finishes, and the germline J gene fills in the end. The rearrangement uses TRBV7-2 and TRBJ1-2; possibly TRBD1 for D (5 bases). Germline CDR1 and CDR2: SGHTA and FQGNSA. The CDR3 is 15 amino acids. Partial CDR3 DNA: TGTGCCAGCAGCTTTCGTGCGGAAGCTTGGGGCGGC. It is translated as CASSFRAEAWGG. The CDR3, in full, reads CASSFRAEAWGGYTF.

CDR3 amino acids: CASSLSHGEKLFF. CDR3 DNA (partial): TGTGCCAGCAGCTTGTCCCACGGTGAAAAG. The V call is TRBV7-6, the J call TRBJ2-2; D is unresolved. The read stops 3 residues short of the end of the CDR3; the missing end is completed from the germline J gene. CDR1 is SGHVS, CDR2 FNYEAQ, per germline. This CDR3 spans 13 amino acids.

Remarks on this clone: The read finishes 3 residues shy of the CDR3 end, and the germline J gene is used to complete it. This chain links TRBV7-9 with TRBJ2-7; possibly TRBD1 for D (7 bases). This CDR3 is 15 amino acids long. Deletions cut 6 bases from V and 0 bases from J, with 15 bases between. Germline lookup yields CDR1 SEHNR and CDR2 FQNEAQ (reference sequence). The CDR3 is CASRGRRDSSYEQYF. The CDR3 bases that were read are TGTGCCAGCAGGGGTAGGCGGGACAGCTCCTACGAG.

Concerning this clone itself: The CDR3 end is not reached by the read, which stops 3 residues before it; the germline J gene fills it in. This chain uses TRBV7-9 with TRBJ2-3; TRBD2 matches at 7 bases. CDR1 and CDR2 (germline): SEHNR, FQNEAQ (reference sequence). This CDR3 spans 14 amino acids. With V trimmed by 3 bases and J by 4 bases, 4 bases remained unmatched. CDR3 residues: CASSLGGSSDTQYF. The covered CDR3 bases are TGTGCCAGCAGCTTGGGCGGGAGCTCAGATACG. The whole variable domain, remainder taken from reference TRBV7-9 and TRBJ2-3, is DTGVSQNPRHKITKRGQNVTFRCDPISEHNRLYWYRQTLGQGPEFLTYFQNEAQLEKSRLLSDRFSAERPKGSFSTLEIQRTEQGDSAMYLCASSLGGSSDTQYFGPGTRLTVL.

Comment on this clone: The CDR3 end is not reached by the read, which stops 3 residues before it; the germline J gene fills it in. The V call is TRBV7-3, the J call TRBJ2-4; 9 bases are shared with TRBD2. The CDR3 contains 15 residues. The germline V gene encodes CDR1 SGHTA and CDR2 FQGTGA. Here the CDR3 reads CASSLVSGSLETQYF. The part of the CDR3 DNA that was read is TGTGCCAGCAGCTTAGTTAGCGGGAGTTTAGAGACT. The variable domain in full, completed from reference TRBV7-3 and TRBJ2-4, reads GAGVSQTPSNKVTEKGKYVELRCDPISGHTALYWYRQSLGQGPEFLIYFQGTGAADDSGLPNDRFFAVRPEGSVSTLKIQRTERGDSAVYLCASSLVSGSLETQYFGAGTRLSVL.

Remarks on this clone: The read stops 3 residues short of the end of the CDR3; the missing end is completed from the germline J gene. The chain carries TRBV20-1 and TRBJ2-4, with TRBD2 matching over 12 bases. V trimming: 5 bases; J trimming: 4 bases; junction bases outside the gene matches: 9. The CDR3 contains 16 residues. CDR1 is DFQATT, CDR2 SNEGSKA, per germline (reference sequence). CDR3 sequence: CSAGTGLAGTKNIQYF. The DNA read from the CDR3 is TGCAGTGCTGGGACGGGACTAGCGGGTACGAAAAACATT.

About this clone: The read falls 3 residues short of the CDR3 end, and the missing part is taken from the germline J gene. The chain links TRBV6-2 or TRBV6-3 to TRBJ1-2; the D gene is possibly TRBD1 (5 bases). The CDR3 covers 13 residues. Germline assignment: CDR1 MNHEY and CDR2 SVGEGT. V was clipped by 5 bases and J by 4 bases, with 11 bases between them. CDR3 loop: CASSLDSSYGYTF. CDR3 DNA (partial): TGTGCCAGCAGTCTTGACAGCAGCTATGGC.

As to this clone: Mismatch with germline at one junction end may stem from a read error. The read ends 3 residues before the CDR3 terminus; that terminus is restored from the germline J gene. Different DNA sequences within this sample yield the same CDR3. V gene TRBV19 combines with J gene TRBJ1-3, with 7 bases aligning to TRBD1. The CDR3 has 16 residues. The germline V gene encodes CDR1 LNHDA and CDR2 SQIVND (reference sequence). The sequenced CDR3 bases are TGTGCCAGTAGGGAGGACAGGCTGTACTCTGGAAACACA. It is translated as CASREDRLYSGNT. The whole CDR3 reads CASREDRLYSGNTIYF.

A note on this clone: The read falls 3 residues short of the CDR3 end, and the missing part is taken from the germline J gene. The V gene is TRBV20-1, the J gene TRBJ1-1; 8 bases fit TRBD1. Germline assignment: CDR1 DFQATT and CDR2 SNEGSKA (reference sequence). V dropped 3 bases and J dropped 5; count of bases not matched to a gene: 5. The CDR3 totals 13 residues. CDR3 loop: CSASPTGGTEAFF. CDR3 DNA, as far as it was read: TGCAGTGCTAGCCCTACAGGGGGAACTGAA.